This TCR beta chain was recovered during a study of lung T cells in sarcoidosis with Löfgren's syndrome (dated by TCRdb to the late 2010s). At the level of the whole study: Sarcoidosis was described as a granulomatous, mainly pulmonary disease marked by CD4+ T cell accumulation in bronchoalveolar lavage fluid. The repertoire analyses concentrated on Lofgren's syndrome patients. What the research found in general, with its limitations: Compared with control subjects, Lofgren's syndrome patients reportedly showed the greatest expansion in the V gene segments TRAV12-1 and TRBV2. Recognition of a sarcoidosis-associated antigen was only suggested; the antigen itself remained putative and unidentified. Sharing of TRAV12-1 and TRBV2 CDR3 motifs among multiple Lofgren's syndrome patients was reported, suggesting public CD4+ TCR repertoires. In alphabeta pairing analysis, TRAV12-1 was found to pair preferentially with TRBV2, and CDR3 homology was shown by the resulting paired TCRs.

A note on this clonotype: There is no known antigen for this receptor. Given a much more abundant clone one base away, this may be a read error.

The sequencer listed for this sample is Illumina MiSeq. TCRdb passed the public sequencing reads through fastp at Q25 and MiXCR, retaining productive beta sequences. Entries are consolidated by CDR3 protein sequence, retaining the most common genes and DNA. Across this sample there are under 20,000 distinct CDR3 sequences, with over 20% seen only once. Together, the top ten hold around 0.8% of the sample. The CDR3 contains 16 residues, cysteine and phenylalanine counted. Just CDR3 DNA is preserved here, 48 bases in frame from base 1. According to the germline V gene, CDR1 reads MGHRA and CDR2 reads YSYEKL. The study profiled TCR repertoires of CD4+ T cells collected through bronchoalveolar lavage.

The sequence was obtained from a human donor with sarcoidosis (Löfgren's syndrome or another form), or a control subject (not recorded which). Sequenced input: CD4+ T cells from bronchoalveolar lavage. The V gene is TRBV4-1 and the J gene is TRBJ1-1, and TRBD1 matches 9 of the central bases. The DNA is TGCGCCAGCAGCCAGGGACAGGGACCCATGGACACTGAAGATTTCTTT. Its coded protein is CASSQGQGPMDTEDFF.